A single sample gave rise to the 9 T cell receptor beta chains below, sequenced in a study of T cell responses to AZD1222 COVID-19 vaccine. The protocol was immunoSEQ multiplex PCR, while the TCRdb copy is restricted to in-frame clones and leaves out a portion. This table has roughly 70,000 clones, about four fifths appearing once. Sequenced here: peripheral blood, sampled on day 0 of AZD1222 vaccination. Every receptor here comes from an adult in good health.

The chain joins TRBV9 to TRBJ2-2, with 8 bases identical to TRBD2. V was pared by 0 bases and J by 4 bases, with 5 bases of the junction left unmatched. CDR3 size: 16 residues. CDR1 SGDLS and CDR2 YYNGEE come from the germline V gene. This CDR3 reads CASSVASGPGTGELFF. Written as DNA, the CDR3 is TGTGCCAGCAGCGTAGCTAGCGGGCCAGGCACCGGGGAGCTGTTTTTT.

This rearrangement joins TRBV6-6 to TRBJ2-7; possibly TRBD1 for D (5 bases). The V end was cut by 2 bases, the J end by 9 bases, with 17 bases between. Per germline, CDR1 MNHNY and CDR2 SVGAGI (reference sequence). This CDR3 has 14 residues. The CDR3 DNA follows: TGTGCCAGCAGTTACGCCCCAGGGCATCGGGTGCAGTACTTC. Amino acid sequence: CASSYAPGHRVQYF.

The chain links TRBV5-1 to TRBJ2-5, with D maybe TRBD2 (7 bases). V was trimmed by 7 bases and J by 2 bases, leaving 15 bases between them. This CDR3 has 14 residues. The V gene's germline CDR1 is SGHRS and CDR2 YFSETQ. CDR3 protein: CASALGGGQETQYF. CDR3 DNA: TGCGCCAGCGCCTTAGGGGGAGGGCAAGAGACCCAGTACTTC.

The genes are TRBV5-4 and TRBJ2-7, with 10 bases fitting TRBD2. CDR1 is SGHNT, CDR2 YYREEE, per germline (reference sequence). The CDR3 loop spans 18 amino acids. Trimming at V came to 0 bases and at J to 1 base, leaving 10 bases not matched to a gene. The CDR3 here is CASSLGPSGGSVSYEQYF. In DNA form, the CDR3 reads TGTGCCAGCAGCTTGGGTCCTAGCGGGGGTTCTGTTTCCTACGAGCAGTACTTC.

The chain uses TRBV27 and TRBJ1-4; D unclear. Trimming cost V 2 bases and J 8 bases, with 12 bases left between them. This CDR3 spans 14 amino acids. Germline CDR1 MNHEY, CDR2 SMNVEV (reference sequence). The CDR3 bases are TGTGCCAGCAGTTTAGGGGTTAGCTCCGAAAAACTGTTTTTT. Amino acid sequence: CASSLGVSSEKLFF.

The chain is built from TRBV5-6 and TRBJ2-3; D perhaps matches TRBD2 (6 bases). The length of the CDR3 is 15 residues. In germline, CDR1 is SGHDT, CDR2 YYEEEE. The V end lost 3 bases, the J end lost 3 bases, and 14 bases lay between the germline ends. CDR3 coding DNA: TGTGCCAGCAGCTCTCCGGGAGCTCAGACAGATACGCAGTATTTT. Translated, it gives CASSSPGAQTDTQYF. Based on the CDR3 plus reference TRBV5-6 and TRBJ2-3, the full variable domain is DAGVTQSPTHLIKTRGQQVTLRCSPKSGHDTVSWYQQALGQGPQFIFQYYEEEERQRGNFPDRFSGHQFPNYSSELNVNALLLGDSALYLCASSSPGAQTDTQYFGPGTRLTVL.

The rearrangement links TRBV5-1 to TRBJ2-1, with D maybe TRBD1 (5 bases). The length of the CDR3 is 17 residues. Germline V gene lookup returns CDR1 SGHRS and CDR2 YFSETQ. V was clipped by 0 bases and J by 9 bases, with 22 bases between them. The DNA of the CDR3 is TGCGCCAGCAGCTTGGCCTACGGCAGGGTGAAGTTCGGTGAGCAGTTCTTC. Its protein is CASSLAYGRVKFGEQFF. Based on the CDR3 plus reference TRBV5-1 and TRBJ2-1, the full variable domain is KAGVTQTPRYLIKTRGQQVTLSCSPISGHRSVSWYQQTPGQGLQFLFEYFSETQRNKGNFPGRFSGRQFSNSRSEMNVSTLELGDSALYLCASSLAYGRVKFGEQFFGPGTRLTVL.

This CDR3 is CASTMTSGVGEQFF. The CDR3 nucleotides read TGTGCCAGCACGATGACTAGCGGGGTGGGTGAGCAGTTCTTC. V usage is TRBV2 and J usage is TRBJ2-1; 11 bases match TRBD2. The CDR3 consists of 14 residues. The germline CDR1 and CDR2 sequences are SNHLY and FYNNEI. J lost 9 bases, V lost 7 bases, and 8 bases had no gene match.

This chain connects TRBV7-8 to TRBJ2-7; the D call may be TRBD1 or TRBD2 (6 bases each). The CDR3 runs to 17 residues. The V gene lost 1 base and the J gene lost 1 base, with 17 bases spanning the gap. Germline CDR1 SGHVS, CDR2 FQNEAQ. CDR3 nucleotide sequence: TGTGCCAGCAGCTTAGAGACCCCGGGGGCACCTTCCTACGAGCAGTACTTC. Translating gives CASSLETPGAPSYEQYF.